This T cell receptor beta chain was retrieved from a study of T cells in Graves' hyperthyroidism and ophthalmopathy. Regarding the study as a whole: Most expanded thyroid clonotypes above 0.001 also appeared in blood.

There were TCR beta CDR3 regions amplified from RNA transcripts. Using the HTBI primer set, a first-round RT-PCR was run on the TCR CDR3. MiXCR, run by TCRdb on the multiplex PCR reads, gives a single entry per CDR3 protein. The data show fewer than 350,000 distinct CDR3 sequences, 21% seen once. J was trimmed by 5 bases and V by 3 bases; bases with no gene match: 5. Per the germline V gene, CDR1 is DFQATT and CDR2 is SNEGSKA (reference sequence). The CDR3 has 13 amino acids. Diagnoses were established using clinical symptoms, serum thyroxine and TRAb, thyroid ultrasound and orbital computed tomography. The PBMCs studied were ones that came from 8 to 10 ml fresh peripheral blood. This clonotype was counted at least ten times. Antigen specificity is unknown.

The sample consisted of blood. This sequence joins TRBV20-1 and TRBJ2-7, with 9 positions matching TRBD2. The receptor comes from a woman between 45 and 60 years old with Graves' hyperthyroidism. As DNA, the CDR3 is TGCAGTGCTAGGTCGCTAGCGGGAAACGAGCAGTACTTC. It codes for CSARSLAGNEQYF.